A single sample gave rise to the 21 T cell receptor beta chains below, sequenced in a study of blood T cell repertoires in COVID-19. Assay: immunoSEQ multiplex PCR; the TCRdb copy retains only in-frame clones and omits some. The profile covers 150,000 to 200,000 clones, with more than 75% appearing a single time and 6% taken by the ten largest. Sequencing was carried out using PBMCs or T cells enriched from blood (not recorded which). The receptors originated from a middle-aged man who had recovered from COVID-19.

The rearrangement joins TRBV30 to TRBJ1-1, with D hard to call. V was cut by 5 bases and J by 2 bases, with 9 bases left in between. CDR3 size: 12 residues. CDR1 and CDR2 from the germline V gene are GTSNPN and SVGIG (reference sequence). The CDR3 sequence: CAWGTANTEAFF. The CDR3 coding sequence is TGTGCCTGGGGAACAGCCAACACTGAAGCTTTCTTT.

The chain recombines TRBV18 with TRBJ1-5; the match to TRBD1 covers 11 bases. V lost 1 base and J lost 4; bases outside the gene matches: 6. This CDR3 spans 17 amino acids. The germline V gene has CDR1 KGHSH and CDR2 LQKENI. Here the CDR3 reads CASSPRGQGETNQPQHF. CDR3 DNA: TGTGCCAGCTCACCACGGGGACAGGGGGAAACTAATCAGCCCCAGCATTTT.

The DNA for the CDR3 is TGTGCCAGCAGTGACCAGTATGAACAGCCCCAGCATTTT. This gives the protein CASSDQYEQPQHF. V usage is TRBV6-1 and J usage is TRBJ1-5; the D is unclear. Germline CDR1 is MNHNS and CDR2 is SASEGT. The CDR3 has 13 residues. Trimming cost V 3 bases and J 7 bases, with 10 bases left between them.

This clone showed up just once. The chain carries TRBV2 and TRBJ2-1; perhaps TRBD1 as D (6 bases). CDR3 size: 15 residues. Germline CDR1 reads SNHLY; CDR2 reads FYNNEI. Trimming removed 5 bases at V and 2 bases at J, with 13 bases between. The CDR3 sequence: CASSPSRGTYNEQFF. DNA of the CDR3: TGTGCCAGCAGTCCCAGCAGGGGAACCTACAATGAGCAGTTCTTC.

The J gene is TRBJ2-3, the V gene TRBV5-4; TRBD1 is a possible D gene (5 bases). Germline CDR1 SGHNT, CDR2 YYREEE (reference sequence). Deletions cut 1 base from V and 4 bases from J, with 16 bases between. The CDR3 totals 16 residues. The CDR3 here is CASSLLGKKGADTQYF. The CDR3 nucleotides are TGTGCCAGCAGCTTGTTAGGCAAAAAAGGGGCAGATACGCAGTATTTT. The full variable domain, completed using reference TRBV5-4 and TRBJ2-3, is ETGVTQSPTHLIKTRGQQVTLRCSSQSGHNTVSWYQQALGQGPQFIFQYYREEENGRGNFPPRFSGLQFPNYSSELNVNALELDDSALYLCASSLLGKKGADTQYFGPGTRLTVL.

The chain employs TRBV9 and TRBJ1-3, with D possibly TRBD1 on 6 matching bases. Germline assignment: CDR1 SGDLS and CDR2 YYNGEE. The CDR3 consists of 15 residues. V lost 0 bases and J lost 3, with 10 bases in between. This CDR3 reads CASSVAGGFGNTIYF. The CDR3 bases are TGTGCCAGCAGCGTAGCTGGGGGCTTTGGAAACACCATATATTTT.

In regard to this clone: The junction departs from the called germline gene at one end, perhaps through a read error. The J gene is TRBJ1-3, the V gene TRBV30; no clear D gene. The CDR3 length is 13 residues. Germline CDR1 and CDR2: GTSNPN and SVGIG (reference sequence). The CDR3 nucleotides read TGCGCGGGGATCTTTAGCCCTGGAAACACCATATATTTT. Protein sequence: CAGIFSPGNTIYF.

The V gene is TRBV18, the J gene TRBJ1-2, with D unclear. In germline, CDR1 is KGHSH, CDR2 LQKENI. This CDR3 is built from 14 residues. Trimming cost V 5 bases and J 4 bases, with 14 bases left between them. The CDR3 sequence is CASSKADGIYGYTF. The CDR3 region has the DNA TGTGCCAGCTCAAAGGCCGACGGGATCTATGGCTACACCTTC.

V gene TRBV19 combines with J gene TRBJ1-2; 9 bases fit TRBD1. CDR1 is LNHDA, CDR2 SQIVND, per germline (reference sequence). CDR3 size: 16 residues. J gave up 2 bases and V 3 bases, and 7 bases lay outside the gene matches. The DNA for the CDR3 is TGTGCCAGTAGTATGGGATGGACAGGGGAAAACTATGGCTACACCTTC. Translated: CASSMGWTGENYGYTF. Filled out from reference TRBV19 and TRBJ1-2, the complete variable domain reads DGGITQSPKYLFRKEGQNVTLSCEQNLNHDAMYWYRQDPGQGLRLIYYSQIVNDFQKGDIAEGYSVSREKKESFPLTVTSAQKNPTAFYLCASSMGWTGENYGYTFGSGTRLTVV.

CDR3 sequence reads: CASSLVQYNSPLHF. The CDR3 DNA follows: TGTGCCAGCAGCTTAGTCCAGTATAATTCACCCCTCCACTTT. The genes are TRBV7-9 and TRBJ1-6; D remains unclear. Trimming removed 1 base from V and 4 bases from J, with 5 bases in between. Per the germline V gene, CDR1 is SEHNR and CDR2 is FQNEAQ (reference sequence). The CDR3 spans 14 residues.

This clone was seen once. The rearrangement joins TRBV11-2 to TRBJ1-2, with D hard to call. Germline assignment: CDR1 SGHAT and CDR2 FQNNGV. Trimming stripped 0 bases from V and 7 bases from J, with 12 bases between. The CDR3 totals 14 residues. In DNA form, the CDR3 reads TGTGCCAGCAGCTTAGATCCCAGGCAGGTTGGCTACACCTTC. It specifies CASSLDPRQVGYTF.

The chain uses TRBV6-6 and TRBJ1-2; 9 nucleotides align to TRBD1. The CDR3 loop spans 14 amino acids. Germline V lookup: CDR1 MNHNY, CDR2 SVGAGI (reference sequence). With V trimmed by 6 bases and J by 1 base, 3 bases remained unmatched. The CDR3 spells CASRQGAINYGYTF. The DNA for the CDR3 is TGTGCCAGCAGACAGGGGGCCATTAACTATGGCTACACCTTC.

The rearrangement uses TRBV11-1 and TRBJ2-7, with D possibly matching TRBD2 (5 bases). There are 14 residues in the CDR3. Trimming cost V 2 bases and J 5 bases, with 13 bases left between them. Per the germline V gene, CDR1 is SGHAT and CDR2 is FQDESV (reference sequence). The CDR3 DNA follows: TGTGCCAGCAGCTTATCGGACTGGGCAAACGAGCAGTACGTC. Translating gives CASSLSDWANEQYV.

The chain has TRBV18 and TRBJ2-3, with D perhaps TRBD2 (5 bases). Trimming removed 0 bases at V and 8 bases at J, with 6 bases between. CDR3 size: 12 residues. In germline, CDR1 is KGHSH, CDR2 LQKENI. The CDR3 spells CASSPPRATQYF. CDR3 bases: TGTGCCAGCTCACCACCGAGGGCTACGCAGTATTTT.

This clone was observed a single time. The chain recombines TRBV19 with TRBJ1-6; maybe TRBD1 (5 bases). The V end was cut by 3 bases, the J end by 8 bases, with 11 bases between. In germline, CDR1 is LNHDA, CDR2 SQIVND (reference sequence). The CDR3 loop spans 14 amino acids. The CDR3 DNA reads TGTGCCAGTAGTATGCAGCGGGGGGATTCACCCCTCCACTTT. Amino acids: CASSMQRGDSPLHF.

The CDR3 nucleotides read TGTGCCAGCAGTACGGGACAGGGGAAATTAGGCCACTTT. The encoded protein is CASSTGQGKLGHF. This chain joins TRBV6-5 and TRBJ1-6, with 10 positions matching TRBD1. V shed 5 bases, J shed 18 bases, and the junction held 10 bases outside the gene matches. The germline gives CDR1 MNHEY, CDR2 SVGAGI. The CDR3 is 13 residues long.

This clone was counted once. This rearrangement joins TRBV11-2 to TRBJ2-7; D perhaps matches TRBD2 (6 bases). Germline V gives CDR1 SGHAT, CDR2 FQNNGV. Trimming left V 1 base short and J 0 bases short, with 10 bases between. The CDR3 runs 15 residues. The CDR3 bases are TGTGCCAGCAGCTTAGCGTACGGGGGCTCCTACGAGCAGTACGTC. Residues: CASSLAYGGSYEQYV.

This clone has a handful of counts. The rearrangement links TRBV6-9 to TRBJ1-5; possibly TRBD1 for D (5 bases). This CDR3 has 14 amino acids. The V gene lost 2 bases and the J gene lost 6 bases, with 11 bases spanning the gap. Germline CDR1 MNHGY, CDR2 SVAAGI. In DNA, the CDR3 is TGTGCCAGCAGTTATAGACCTAGGGGTCAGCCCCAGCATTTT. Encoded protein: CASSYRPRGQPQHF.

The chain links TRBV2 to TRBJ2-2, with D possibly TRBD2 on 6 matching bases. CDR3 length: 17 amino acids. Trimming pared 2 bases from V and 1 base from J, leaving 14 bases between. The germline gives CDR1 SNHLY, CDR2 FYNNEI. As DNA, the CDR3 is TGTGCCAGCAGTGAAACCTCAGGCGGGGTGAACACCGGGGAGCTGTTTTTT. It codes for CASSETSGGVNTGELFF.

The chain couples TRBV6-5 to TRBJ1-1, with 9 bases that match TRBD1. The germline V gene has CDR1 MNHEY and CDR2 SVGAGI. V trimming: 6 bases; J trimming: 1 base; junction bases outside the gene matches: 3. CDR3 size: 14 residues. CDR3 loop: CASSSGQGNTEAFF. Written as DNA, the CDR3 is TGTGCCAGCAGCTCGGGACAGGGGAACACTGAAGCTTTCTTT.

This clone was observed a few times. The V gene is TRBV10-3, the J gene TRBJ1-2; 9 bases are shared with TRBD1. V lost 0 bases to trimming and J lost 8 bases; unmatched junction nucleotides: 1. Germline assignment: CDR1 ENHRY and CDR2 SYGVKD. This CDR3 has 13 amino acids. The CDR3 DNA follows: TGTGCCATCAGTGAGTCGGACAGGGGAGGCTACACCTTC. Translation gives CAISESDRGGYTF.